This T cell receptor beta chain was identified during a study of blood T cell repertoires in COVID-19. Repertoires were generated with immunoSEQ multiplex PCR, while TCRdb's copy carries only in-frame clones and drops some. The data hold roughly 99,000 clones, with about nine tenths observed a single time. CDR3 length: 12 amino acids. Per germline, CDR1 SQVTM and CDR2 ANQGSEA. V dropped 7 bases and J dropped 6; count of bases not matched to a gene: 6. Sample: peripheral blood. The chain combines TRBV29-1 with TRBJ1-2, with TRBD1 matching over 9 bases. The receptor was derived from a man aged 50 to 60 with active or convalescent COVID-19. The CDR3 DNA reads as TGCAGCGCCCAACGACAGGGGGATGGCTACACCTTC. This gives the protein CSAQRQGDGYTF.